The 18 T cell receptor beta chains in this list originate from one sample, sequenced in a study of cytomegalovirus exposure and HLA in healthy donors. PCR primers comprised 60 Vbeta and 13 Jbeta primers. Clones were read by immunoSEQ multiplex PCR, and TCRdb kept only the in-frame ones, dropping some. The sample holds around 97,000 clones, 65% to 80% seen once. The sequencing sample was made of PBMCs. All receptors come from a woman between 18 and 29 years old in good health and CMV-seropositive.

The chain has TRBV28 and TRBJ1-1, with a possible D match to TRBD1 (5 bases). V was cut by 5 bases and J by 4 bases, with 8 bases left in between. Per germline, CDR1 MDHEN and CDR2 SYDVKM. This CDR3 comprises 12 residues. DNA for the CDR3: TGTGCCAGCAGTACAGGCGGCACTGAAGCTTTCTTT. It codes for CASSTGGTEAFF.

The V call is TRBV6-1, the J call TRBJ1-2; 7 bases are a match to TRBD1. V trimming: 4 bases; J trimming: 4 bases; junction bases outside the gene matches: 12. The germline gives CDR1 MNHNS, CDR2 SASEGT. CDR3 length: 16 amino acids. CDR3 region: CASSAQTGDGGYGYTF. The CDR3 coding sequence is TGTGCCAGCAGTGCCCAAACAGGGGATGGTGGCTATGGCTACACCTTC.

The chain links TRBV30 to TRBJ1-1; the match to TRBD1 covers 8 bases. The CDR3 runs 14 residues. CDR1 and CDR2 (germline): GTSNPN, SVGIG (reference sequence). V trimming: 2 bases; J trimming: 1 base; junction bases outside the gene matches: 3. CDR3 region: CAWSRTGTNTEAFF. The CDR3 DNA reads as TGTGCCTGGAGTCGGACAGGGACGAACACTGAAGCTTTCTTT. Supplemented by reference TRBV30 and TRBJ1-1, the full variable domain reads SQTIHQWPATLVQPVGSPLSLECTVEGTSNPNLYWYRQAAGRGLQLLFYSVGIGQISSEVPQNLSASRPQDRQFILSSKKLLLSDSGFYLCAWSRTGTNTEAFFGQGTRLTVV.

V usage is TRBV30 and J usage is TRBJ1-3; weak D call: TRBD1 (6 bases). Per germline, CDR1 GTSNPN and CDR2 SVGIG (reference sequence). This CDR3 is 13 amino acids long. V was clipped by 0 bases and J by 5 bases, with 8 bases between them. The CDR3 sequence is CAWSVGGRNTIYF. The CDR3 DNA reads TGTGCCTGGAGTGTTGGGGGCCGAAACACCATATATTTT.

This clone was detected only a few times. V usage is TRBV4-1 and J usage is TRBJ2-7; perhaps TRBD1 as D (5 bases). The CDR3 runs 13 residues. The germline V gene has CDR1 MGHRA and CDR2 YSYEKL. Trimming removed 2 bases from V and 4 bases from J, with 9 bases in between. The CDR3 reads CASSQYSGYEQYF. The CDR3, as DNA: TGCGCCAGCAGCCAATATTCAGGGTACGAGCAGTACTTC.

The chain joins TRBV7-9 to TRBJ2-7; 7 nucleotides line up with TRBD1. The CDR3 contains 13 residues. Germline trimming cut 0 bases from V and 5 bases from J; bases unmatched to any gene: 1. CDR1 is SEHNR and CDR2 is FQNEAQ in the germline V gene (reference sequence). The CDR3 region has the DNA TGTGCCAGCAGCTTAGCAGGGGGCCACGAGCAGTACTTC. Translated: CASSLAGGHEQYF.

J is TRBJ1-1 and V is TRBV4-1, with D tentatively TRBD1 (6 bases). Germline V gene data show CDR1 as MGHRA and CDR2 as YSYEKL. Trimming shortened V by 0 bases and J by 2 bases, and 10 bases separated the two germline ends. CDR3 length: 15 amino acids. The DNA for the CDR3 is TGCGCCAGCAGCCAAGAACAGGGAATTAACACTGAAGCTTTCTTT. Encoded protein: CASSQEQGINTEAFF.

With respect to this clone: The sample carries other DNA sequences with the same CDR3. The CDR3 sequence: CSVFQPGNTEAFF. DNA of the CDR3: TGCAGCGTTTTCCAGCCAGGGAACACTGAAGCTTTCTTT. The gene calls are TRBV29-1 and TRBJ1-1; no clear D. Per germline, CDR1 SQVTM and CDR2 ANQGSEA. The ends were cut back, 5 bases at V and 1 base at J, with 11 bases in the middle. CDR3 length: 13 residues.

The J gene is TRBJ2-7, the V gene TRBV25-1, with D possibly being TRBD2 (7 bases). Per germline, CDR1 MGHDK and CDR2 SYGVNS. V was trimmed by 5 bases and J by 7 bases, leaving 18 bases between them. This CDR3 spans 14 amino acids. Written as DNA, the CDR3 is TGTGCCAGCAGTCCCATGGGGGGGGCGCGGGAGCAGTACTTC. Translating it yields CASSPMGGAREQYF.

The gene calls are TRBV5-4 and TRBJ1-5; 7 bases are a match to TRBD1. Losses at the gene ends were 4 bases for V and 1 base for J; bases not matched to a gene: 8. The CDR3 runs to 16 residues. Germline V gives CDR1 SGHNT, CDR2 YYREEE (reference sequence). Here the CDR3 DNA reads TGTGCCAGCAGCACCGATCCGGACAGGAGCAATCAGCCCCAGCATTTT. Its protein is CASSTDPDRSNQPQHF.

This chain uses TRBV19 with TRBJ1-2; D unclear. Germline lookup yields CDR1 LNHDA and CDR2 SQIVND (reference sequence). Trimming stripped 6 bases from V and 7 bases from J, with 12 bases between. CDR3 length equals 12 residues. The CDR3 protein is CASSPDGVGYTF. DNA of the CDR3: TGTGCCAGTAGCCCCGACGGGGTTGGCTACACCTTC. The full variable domain, its missing parts supplied by reference TRBV19 and TRBJ1-2, is DGGITQSPKYLFRKEGQNVTLSCEQNLNHDAMYWYRQDPGQGLRLIYYSQIVNDFQKGDIAEGYSVSREKKESFPLTVTSAQKNPTAFYLCASSPDGVGYTFGSGTRLTVV.

This clone was recorded a few times. The CDR3 here is CASSEDGTGRLNEKLFF. The DNA of the CDR3 is TGTGCCAGCAGTGAAGATGGGACAGGGCGTCTTAATGAAAAACTGTTTTTT. The V and J genes are TRBV6-1 and TRBJ1-4; TRBD1 agrees at 9 bases. The V and J ends lost 1 base and 4 bases, in that order; junction bases with no gene match: 7. The germline CDR1 and CDR2 sequences are MNHNS and SASEGT. The CDR3 has 17 amino acids.

The chain links TRBV5-1 to TRBJ1-1; 7 positions agree with TRBD1. V was clipped by 1 base and J by 1 base; unmatched bases: 4. The CDR3 spans 15 residues. The germline gives CDR1 SGHRS, CDR2 YFSETQ. The CDR3 region has the DNA TGCGCCAGCAGCTTGTCCCAGGGGGGGAACACTGAAGCTTTCTTT. It is translated as CASSLSQGGNTEAFF.

The chain employs TRBV7-6 and TRBJ2-7, with D possibly TRBD2 on 6 matching bases. V dropped 0 bases and J dropped 3 bases, with 15 bases sitting between them. This CDR3 has 16 residues. Germline CDR1 is SGHVS and CDR2 is FNYEAQ. CDR3 sequence: CASSLASGVSGYEQYF. The DNA of the CDR3 is TGTGCCAGCAGCTTAGCGTCGGGGGTGTCGGGCTACGAGCAGTACTTC.

CDR3 sequence reads: CAWSPLTGNYGYTF. The CDR3 region has the DNA TGTGCCTGGAGTCCCCTTACAGGGAACTATGGCTACACCTTC. The genes are TRBV30 and TRBJ1-2; TRBD1 is a possible D gene (6 bases). V lost 2 bases and J 2 bases, leaving 12 bases between the germline ends. The CDR3 length is 14 residues. Germline V lookup: CDR1 GTSNPN, CDR2 SVGIG (reference sequence). Supplemented by reference TRBV30 and TRBJ1-2, the full variable domain reads SQTIHQWPATLVQPVGSPLSLECTVEGTSNPNLYWYRQAAGRGLQLLFYSVGIGQISSEVPQNLSASRPQDRQFILSSKKLLLSDSGFYLCAWSPLTGNYGYTFGSGTRLTVV.

The J gene is TRBJ1-4, the V gene TRBV7-9; TRBD1 matches 8 bases. The CDR3 covers 15 residues. V gave up 5 bases and J gave up 4 bases; unmatched junction bases: 6. In germline, CDR1 is SEHNR, CDR2 FQNEAQ (reference sequence). For the CDR3, the DNA is TGTGCCAGCAGCGTCTACAGGGGGGGTAATGAAAAACTGTTTTTT. It yields the protein CASSVYRGGNEKLFF.

The V and J genes are TRBV13 and TRBJ2-3; D is uncertain. In germline, CDR1 is PRHDT, CDR2 FYEKMQ (reference sequence). The CDR3 loop spans 14 amino acids. With 2 bases removed from V and 3 bases from J, the gap between germline ends came to 9 bases. The DNA for the CDR3 is TGTGCCAGCAGCTTAAACTACGGGACAGATACGCAGTATTTT. Translation: CASSLNYGTDTQYF.

The gene calls are TRBV9 and TRBJ2-7; D may be TRBD1 (6 bases). The germline V gene encodes CDR1 SGDLS and CDR2 YYNGEE. V lost 3 bases, J lost 1 base, and 8 bases lay in between. This CDR3 is built from 13 residues. The CDR3 DNA reads as TGTGCCAGCAGCGGAGGGGGTTCCTACGAGCAGTACTTC. Protein: CASSGGGSYEQYF.